Sequencing of this T cell receptor delta chain was carried out in a study of gammadelta T cells in human blood (dated by TCRdb to between 2020 and 2021). Points the paper makes about the study in general: According to the study, polyclonal expansion of innate gamma-delta T cells right after birth appeared to be driven by microbial exposure.

Receptor libraries were prepared by RT-PCR. Sequencing was performed on an Illumina MiSeq. TCRdb processed the public reads again with the CATT caller, after which rows with matching DNA were combined. This sample lists about 240 delta-chain clones; 10% to 13% were detected once. About 25% of the sample is taken by the ten largest. As to this clone: It has no known antigen specificity. The protein that TCRdb holds for this DNA derives from a much larger clone and differs from the translated DNA at residue 6, which likely indicates a read error; the protein shown here is translated from the DNA.

Counted from cysteine to phenylalanine, this CDR3 has 19 amino acids. Only the CDR3 DNA is retained, 57 bases long and in frame from the first base. The V end loses 2 bases and the J end loses 4 bases, and a stretch of 32 bases separates them. CDR1 and CDR2, per the germline V gene (reference sequence), are TVYSNPD and GDNSRS. Rearrangement joined TRDV3 to TRDJ1; the D match is possibly TRDD2 or TRDD3, with 6 bases aligned in each. Sequenced: non-Vgamma9Vdelta2 gamma-delta T cells from cord blood. The TCR sequence derives from a newborn. The CDR3 reads as follows: CAFPSDGTLGTWRDDKLIF. The DNA sequence is TGTGCCTTTCCTTCCGACGGGACCCTGGGGACATGGAGAGACGATAAACTCATCTTT.